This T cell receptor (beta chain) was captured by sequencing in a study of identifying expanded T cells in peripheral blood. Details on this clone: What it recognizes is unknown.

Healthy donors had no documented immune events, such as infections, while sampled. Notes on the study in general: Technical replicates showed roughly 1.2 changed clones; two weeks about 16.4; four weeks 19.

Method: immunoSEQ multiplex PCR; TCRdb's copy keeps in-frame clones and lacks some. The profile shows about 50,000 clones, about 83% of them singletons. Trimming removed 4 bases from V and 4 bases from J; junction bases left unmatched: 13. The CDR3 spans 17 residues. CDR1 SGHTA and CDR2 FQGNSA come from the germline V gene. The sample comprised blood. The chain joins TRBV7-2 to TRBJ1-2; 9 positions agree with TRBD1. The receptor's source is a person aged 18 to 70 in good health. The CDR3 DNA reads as TGTGCCAGCAGCTCACGAAGGACCGGGACAGGGTTCTATGGCTACACCTTC. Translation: CASSSRRTGTGFYGYTF.